The source of this T cell receptor (beta chain) is a study of T cell responses to AZD1222 COVID-19 vaccine. Sequencing used immunoSEQ multiplex PCR; TCRdb keeps in-frame clones, though not all of them. Here the sample spans around 110,000 clones, 80% to 90% being singletons. Findings of the study overall: Only after the peak T cell response were repertoires sampled. Unmutated variant regions are reportedly the target of nearly half of TCRs that are spike-specific. Spike-spanning, vaccine-associated CD4 TCRs were dominant at 160-218 and 743-854. Spike-specific TCRs gained breadth and depth after people received two AZD1222 doses.

To note about this clone: Its antigen is still unknown.

The CDR3 extends over 11 amino acids. With 6 bases removed from V and 0 bases from J, the gap between germline ends came to 2 bases. Germline CDR1 MNHEY, CDR2 SVGAGI. The V gene is TRBV6-5, the J gene TRBJ1-1, with D unclear. This TCR was recovered from an adult in good health. This material consisted of peripheral blood, taken on day 0 of AZD1222 vaccination. The CDR3 region is CASRLNTEAFF. DNA for the CDR3: TGTGCCAGCAGGCTGAACACTGAAGCTTTCTTT.